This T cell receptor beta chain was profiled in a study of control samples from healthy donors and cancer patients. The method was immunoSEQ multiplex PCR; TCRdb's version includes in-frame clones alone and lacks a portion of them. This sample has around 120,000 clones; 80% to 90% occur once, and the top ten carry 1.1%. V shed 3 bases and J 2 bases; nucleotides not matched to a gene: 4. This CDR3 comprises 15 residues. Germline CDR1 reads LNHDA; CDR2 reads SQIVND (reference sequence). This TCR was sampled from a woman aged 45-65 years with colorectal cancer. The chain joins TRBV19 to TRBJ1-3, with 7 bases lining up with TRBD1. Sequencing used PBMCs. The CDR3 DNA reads TGTGCCAGTAGTATCACGCAGGGGGCTGGAAACACCATATATTTT. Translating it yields CASSITQGAGNTIYF. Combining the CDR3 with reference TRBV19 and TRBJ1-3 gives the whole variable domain DGGITQSPKYLFRKEGQNVTLSCEQNLNHDAMYWYRQDPGQGLRLIYYSQIVNDFQKGDIAEGYSVSREKKESFPLTVTSAQKNPTAFYLCASSITQGAGNTIYFGEGSWLTVV.